Listed below are T cell receptor beta chains from one sample, sequenced in a study of neurological immune-mediated disorders. TCRdb ran MiXCR on the 5' RACE reads and lists one entry per CDR3 protein. This table has about 17,000 distinct CDR3 sequences, roughly 3.5% appearing once. The sequenced sample was CD8+ T cells from blood. These receptors were collected from a woman aged 40 to 50 in good health. CDR3s include the opening cysteine and the closing phenylalanine or tryptophan. Each record gives: D gene, clone size, J gene, V gene, CDR3 protein, CDR3 DNA. D genes are given only for firm matches. A row's size may be missing; if present it is once, few, many or a size class.

. few TRBJ2-5 TRBV14 CANSQETQYF TGTGCCAACAGCCAAGAGACCCAGTACTTC
. medium-sized TRBJ2-5 TRBV7-3 CASSLFAGEETQYF TGTGCCAGCAGCTTATTTGCAGGGGAAGAGACCCAGTACTTC
. many TRBJ2-3 TRBV9 CASSVAGEVTDTQYF TGTGCCAGCAGCGTAGCGGGAGAGGTCACAGATACGCAGTATTTT
. many TRBJ2-5 TRBV4-1 CASSQMGPLVEETQYF TGCGCCAGCAGCCAAATGGGACCCCTCGTGGAGGAGACCCAGTACTTC
TRBD1 many TRBJ2-7 TRBV5-1 CASSLRGDRTYEQYF TGCGCCAGCAGCTTGCGCGGGGACAGGACCTACGAGCAGTACTTC
. many TRBJ2-1 TRBV29-1 CSAQNWLEYNEQFF TGCAGCGCCCAAAATTGGCTAGAATACAATGAGCAGTTCTTC
TRBD1 many TRBJ1-1 TRBV6-5 CASSVTGGQADTEAFF TGTGCCAGCAGTGTTACAGGGGGCCAGGCGGACACTGAAGCTTTCTTT
. many TRBJ2-1 TRBV5-1 CASSNWGASGYNEQFF TGCGCCAGCAGCAACTGGGGGGCTAGCGGTTACAATGAGCAGTTCTTC
. many TRBJ2-2 TRBV7-8 CASSLGPSGRAGPTGELFF TGTGCCAGCAGCTTAGGGCCGAGTGGCAGGGCGGGACCAACCGGGGAGCTGTTTTTT
TRBD1 many TRBJ2-7 TRBV10-2 CASSGDRGTLYEQYF TGCGCCAGCAGCGGGGACAGGGGTACCCTCTACGAGCAGTACTTC
. many TRBJ2-3 TRBV7-3 CASSLGRAQDTQYF TGTGCCAGCAGCTTGGGCAGAGCCCAAGATACGCAGTATTTT
. many TRBJ2-1 TRBV28 CASSLLEGYNEQFF TGTGCCAGCAGTTTGTTAGAGGGGTACAATGAGCAGTTCTTC
. many TRBJ2-7 TRBV7-2 CASSLERGSYEQYF TGTGCCAGCAGCTTAGAACGGGGCTCCTACGAGCAGTACTTC
TRBD2 medium-sized TRBJ2-5 TRBV14 CASSQEGRGLAGFQETQYF TGTGCCAGCAGCCAAGAAGGACGAGGACTAGCGGGTTTCCAAGAGACCCAGTACTTC
TRBD1 many TRBJ2-3 TRBV7-9 CASSPTGEGADTQYF TGTGCCAGCAGCCCGACAGGGGAAGGCGCAGATACGCAGTATTTT
TRBD2 many TRBJ2-1 TRBV20-1 CSAPGLAGLRSYNEQFF TGCAGTGCCCCGGGACTAGCGGGACTTCGCTCCTACAATGAGCAGTTCTTC
. many TRBJ1-4 TRBV25-1 CASSEYRTNEKLFF TGTGCCAGCAGTGAATATAGGACAAATGAAAAACTGTTTTTT
. medium-sized TRBJ2-5 TRBV7-8 CASSQKTQYF TGTGCCAGCAGCCAAAAGACCCAGTACTTC
. many TRBJ2-7 TRBV6-2/TRBV6-3 CASSLMDRTYEQYF TGTGCCAGCAGTTTAATGGACAGAACCTACGAGCAGTACTTC
. many TRBJ2-7 TRBV20-1 CSARDDEGVYEQYF TGCAGTGCTAGAGATGATGAGGGGGTTTACGAGCAGTACTTC
. many TRBJ1-1 TRBV6-5 CASSYSLGSTEAFF TGTGCCAGCAGTTACTCATTGGGATCCACTGAAGCTTTCTTT
. . TRBJ2-7 TRBV28 CASSSPPAFADDYEQYF TGTGCCAGCAGTTCCCCCCCGGCTTTTGCCGATGACTACGAGCAGTACTTC
. many TRBJ1-2 TRBV6-2/TRBV6-3 CASTEGLYGYTF TGTGCCAGCACTGAGGGACTTTATGGCTACACCTTC
. many TRBJ2-7 TRBV5-5 CASSLWEYEQYF TGTGCCAGCAGCTTGTGGGAATACGAGCAGTACTTC
. many TRBJ1-1 TRBV2 CASSDGRGKNTEAFF TGTGCCAGCAGTGACGGAAGGGGGAAGAACACTGAAGCTTTCTTT
. many TRBJ2-5 TRBV11-2 CASSLNRPLQETQYF TGTGCCAGCAGCTTGAACAGGCCACTCCAAGAGACCCAGTACTTC
TRBD1 many TRBJ2-1 TRBV30 CAWQLGTGYNEQFF TGTGCCTGGCAACTCGGGACAGGGTACAATGAGCAGTTCTTC
. many TRBJ1-1 TRBV20-1 CSARAVFGYTEAFF TGCAGTGCTAGGGCAGTCTTCGGCTACACTGAAGCTTTCTTT
TRBD2 . TRBJ2-7 TRBV7-6 CASSLGLAGVYEQYF TGTGCCAGCAGCTTGGGACTAGCGGGAGTATACGAGCAGTACTTC
TRBD1 many TRBJ1-2 TRBV27 CASTSGTGNGYTF TGTGCCAGCACCTCCGGGACAGGGAACGGCTACACCTTC
TRBD1 many TRBJ2-3 TRBV28 CASSFSGAGGADTQYF TGTGCCAGCAGTTTTTCCGGGGCAGGGGGTGCAGATACGCAGTATTTT
. many TRBJ2-7 TRBV6-1 CASSEVRHASYEQYF TGTGCCAGCAGTGAAGTGCGGCACGCCAGCTACGAGCAGTACTTC
. many TRBJ2-2 TRBV5-4 CASSRGTAAGELFF TGTGCCAGCAGCCGGGGGACTGCTGCCGGGGAGCTGTTTTTT
. many TRBJ2-6 TRBV6-5 CASTKTDSQSGANVLTF TGTGCCAGCACCAAAACGGACAGCCAGTCTGGGGCCAACGTCCTGACTTTC
TRBD1 many TRBJ2-7 TRBV28 CASRKQGASYEQYF TGTGCCAGCCGAAAACAGGGGGCCTCCTACGAGCAGTACTTC
. . TRBJ2-2 TRBV4-1 CASSQVGQWYGGELFF TGTGCCAGCAGCCAAGTTGGACAGTGGTATGGCGGGGAGCTGTTTTTT